The entry below gives a single T cell receptor beta chain sequence along with its context. What it binds is not known. The data belong to a study of OX40 agonist ivuxolimab in advanced cancers. Autoimmune disease history or systemic immunosuppression disqualified patients. Blood sampling was done at baseline, cycle 4 day 1, and cycle 7 day 1. Profiled with immunoSEQ multiplex PCR; TCRdb holds only in-frame clones, not every one. The top ten clones hold approximately 2.3% of a sample with roughly 48,000 clones, 82% of them seen once. General study results and limits: Averaging showed that CD8+ T cells had more expanded clones than CD4+ did.

V dropped 1 base and J dropped 7; count of bases not matched to a gene: 12. Germline V gene data show CDR1 as SGHDN and CDR2 as FVKESK. The CDR3 length is 16 residues. The TCR comes from an adult with an advanced solid tumor such as melanoma, head and neck, liver or kidney cancer. The rearrangement uses TRBV14 and TRBJ2-7, with TRBD2 identical over 8 bases. The sequenced sample was CD4+ or CD8+ T cells sorted from blood, obtained in a trial of the OX40 agonist ivuxolimab. CDR3 bases: TGTGCCAGCAGCCAAGTAGTACTAGCGGAGGGTCTAGAGCAGTACTTC. This codes for CASSQVVLAEGLEQYF.